These T cell receptor beta chains were read from a single sample in a study of blood T cell repertoires in COVID-19. Here immunoSEQ multiplex PCR was the method, and the copy in TCRdb shows in-frame clones only, minus some. Of some 270,000 clones listed, 89% are singletons. Sequences were obtained from peripheral blood. The receptor source for this set is a woman in her thirties or forties who had recovered from COVID-19. CDR3s include the opening cysteine and the closing phenylalanine or tryptophan. The D gene is left open where the match is weak. Size tells how often a clone was seen (once, few, many) or the class of an expanded clone, and some rows leave it out.

d_call	cdr3_length	v_call	clone_size	j_call	cdr3_nt	cdr3_aa
TRBD2	16	TRBV5-6	-	TRBJ2-3	TGTGCCAGCAGCTTGATAGCGGGGACTAGCACAGATACGCAGTATTTT	CASSLIAGTSTDTQYF
TRBD2	15	TRBV10-3	-	TRBJ2-3	TGTGCCATCAGTGAGTCGGGGGGGGGCACAGATACGCAGTATTTT	CAISESGGGTDTQYF
TRBD1	13	TRBV30	-	TRBJ1-4	TGTGCCTGGATTCAGGGGGCCGGTGAAAAACTGTTTTTT	CAWIQGAGEKLFF
-	13	TRBV2	-	TRBJ2-2	TGTGCCAGCATGAATAGCTTTTTCGGGGAGCTGTTTTTT	CASMNSFFGELFF
TRBD1	16	TRBV4-1	-	TRBJ1-4	TGCGCCAGCAGCTACGGACAGGGTAGAACTAATGAAAAACTGTTTTTT	CASSYGQGRTNEKLFF
TRBD1	15	TRBV18	-	TRBJ1-2	TGTGCCAGCTCCCCAGACGGGACAGGGCTTAATGGCTACACCTTC	CASSPDGTGLNGYTF
TRBD1	15	TRBV6-5	-	TRBJ1-1	TGTGCCAGCGTTCGGGACAGGGGGCAGGAAACTGAAGCTTTCTTT	CASVRDRGQETEAFF
TRBD2	17	TRBV5-1	-	TRBJ2-5	TGCGCCAGCAGCATACACCCGTTTAGGAGCGGGGAAGAGACCCAGTACTTC	CASSIHPFRSGEETQYF
-	14	TRBV27	-	TRBJ1-6	TGTGCCAGCAGTTGGGGGACTTCTAACTCACCCCTCCACTTT	CASSWGTSNSPLHF
-	15	TRBV27	once	TRBJ1-6	TGTGCCAGCAGTTTCAAGGGAGATCGTAATTCACCCCTCCACTTT	CASSFKGDRNSPLHF
-	12	TRBV12-3/TRBV12-4	-	TRBJ1-4	TGTGCCAGCAGACAGAGCAATGAAAAACTGTTTTTT	CASRQSNEKLFF
TRBD1	16	TRBV9	-	TRBJ2-1	TGTGCCAGCAGCCTGAGGGGACAGGGAACCTACAATGAGCAGTTCTTC	CASSLRGQGTYNEQFF
-	15	TRBV5-1	-	TRBJ2-1	TGCGCCAGCAGGAAGAGGGCGGGGGCGTACAATGAGCAGTTCTTC	CASRKRAGAYNEQFF
-	12	TRBV30	-	TRBJ1-4	TGTGCCTGCACGCGTCCCATGGAAAAACTGTTTTTT	CACTRPMEKLFF
TRBD2	16	TRBV7-2	once	TRBJ2-3	TGTGCCAGCAGCTTAACCGGGACTAGCGGGACAGATACGCAGTATTTT	CASSLTGTSGTDTQYF
-	15	TRBV4-1	-	TRBJ2-7	TGCGCCAGCAGCCAAGATCGAACTAGATGGGGCGAGCAGTACTTC	CASSQDRTRWGEQYF
-	13	TRBV18	-	TRBJ2-5	TGTGCCAGCTCCCCGACGGGGCAAGAGACCCAGTACTTC	CASSPTGQETQYF
-	13	TRBV28	-	TRBJ2-2	TGTGCCAGCACCAAGGGGGACACCGGGGAGCTGTTTTTT	CASTKGDTGELFF
-	14	TRBV5-4	-	TRBJ2-2	TGTGCCAGCAGCTTGATTTCTAATCCCGGGGAGCTGTTTTTT	CASSLISNPGELFF
TRBD2	19	TRBV6-4	-	TRBJ2-4	TGTGCCAGCAGAGAACTAGCGGGGGGATCCCCTATAGCCAAAAACATTCAGTACTTC	CASRELAGGSPIAKNIQYF
-	16	TRBV19	few	TRBJ1-6	TGTGCCAGTAGTATGTCCGTTAACTCCTATAATTCACCCCTCCACTTT	CASSMSVNSYNSPLHF
-	11	TRBV12-3/TRBV12-4	-	TRBJ1-4	TGTGCCAGCAGCCCCGGGGAAAAACTGTTTTTT	CASSPGEKLFF
-	17	TRBV3-1/TRBV3-2	-	TRBJ2-1	TGTGCCAGCAGCCAAGACCCAACTATGTTGGGCTACAATGAGCAGTTCTTC	CASSQDPTMLGYNEQFF
TRBD1	15	TRBV15	once	TRBJ2-2	TGTGCCACCAGCAGGAGACAGGGGCGGTCCGGGGAGCTGTTTTTT	CATSRRQGRSGELFF
TRBD2	14	TRBV3-1/TRBV3-2	-	TRBJ2-7	TGTGCCAGCAGCCACCGAGGGAGGGGAGTCCAGCAGTACTTC	CASSHRGRGVQQYF
-	13	TRBV20-1	few	TRBJ1-2	TGCAGTGCTAGTACCGGAGTTAACTATGGCTACACCTTC	CSASTGVNYGYTF
TRBD1	16	TRBV5-5	once	TRBJ1-4	TGTGCCAGCAGTTTTGACAGGGTCATAGTGTATGAAAAACTGTTTTTT	CASSFDRVIVYEKLFF
-	15	TRBV4-2	few	TRBJ1-5	TGTGCCAGCAGCCAAGGCAGCGGGGACAATCAGCCCCAGCATTTT	CASSQGSGDNQPQHF
TRBD1	12	TRBV6-5	-	TRBJ2-5	TGTGCCGGTAACAGGGGGGAGGAGACCCAGTACTTC	CAGNRGEETQYF
TRBD1	14	TRBV2	-	TRBJ1-3	TGTGCCGTATGGGACAGGGGCTCTGGAAACACCATATATTTT	CAVWDRGSGNTIYF
-	14	TRBV5-4	-	TRBJ1-1	TGTGCCAGCAGCTTGGATATGGAGGGGTATGAAGCTTTCTTT	CASSLDMEGYEAFF
-	14	TRBV28	-	TRBJ2-3	TGTGCCAGCAACTTCGCGGGGGCAAGAGATACGCAGTATTTT	CASNFAGARDTQYF
TRBD2	17	TRBV5-1	-	TRBJ2-2	TGCGCCAGCGCACAGGCAGGAGGCGGGGGGAACACCGGGGAGCTGTTTTTT	CASAQAGGGGNTGELFF
-	13	TRBV7-3	once	TRBJ2-5	TGTGCCAGCAGCTTAATCCCCGAGGAGACCCAGTACTTC	CASSLIPEETQYF
-	13	TRBV5-5	-	TRBJ2-7	TGTGCCAGCAGCTTGGCTGAGTCCTACGAGCAGTACTTC	CASSLAESYEQYF
TRBD2	15	TRBV10-1	many	TRBJ2-7	TGCGCCAGCAGTGACCCCCGGGGGGGTTCCTACGAGCAGTACTTC	CASSDPRGGSYEQYF